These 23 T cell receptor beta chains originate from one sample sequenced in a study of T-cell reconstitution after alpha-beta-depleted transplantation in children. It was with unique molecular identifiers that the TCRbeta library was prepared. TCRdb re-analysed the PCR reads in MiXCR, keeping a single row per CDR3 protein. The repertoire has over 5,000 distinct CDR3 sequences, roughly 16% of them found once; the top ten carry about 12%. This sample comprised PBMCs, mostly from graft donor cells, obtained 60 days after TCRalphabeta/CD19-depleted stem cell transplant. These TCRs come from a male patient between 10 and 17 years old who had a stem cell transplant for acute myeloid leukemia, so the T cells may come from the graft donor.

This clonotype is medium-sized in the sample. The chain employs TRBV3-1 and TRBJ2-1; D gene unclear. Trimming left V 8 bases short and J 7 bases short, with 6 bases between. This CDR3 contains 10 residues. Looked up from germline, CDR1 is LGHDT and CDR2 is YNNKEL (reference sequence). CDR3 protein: CASGRNEQFF. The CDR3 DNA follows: TGTGCCAGCGGGCGGAATGAGCAGTTCTTC.

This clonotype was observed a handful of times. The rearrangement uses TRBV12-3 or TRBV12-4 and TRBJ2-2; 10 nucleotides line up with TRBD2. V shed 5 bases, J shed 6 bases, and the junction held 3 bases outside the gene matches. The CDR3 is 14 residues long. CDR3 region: CASSLGTSAGELFF. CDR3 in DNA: TGTGCCAGCAGTCTGGGGACTAGCGCCGGGGAGCTGTTTTTT.

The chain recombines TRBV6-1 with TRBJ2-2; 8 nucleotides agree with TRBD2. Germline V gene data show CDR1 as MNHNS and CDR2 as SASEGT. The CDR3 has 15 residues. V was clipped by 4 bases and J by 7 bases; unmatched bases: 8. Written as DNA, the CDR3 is TGTGCCAGCAGTGCCACGGGAGGGCCCATCGGGGAGCTGTTTTTT. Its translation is CASSATGGPIGELFF.

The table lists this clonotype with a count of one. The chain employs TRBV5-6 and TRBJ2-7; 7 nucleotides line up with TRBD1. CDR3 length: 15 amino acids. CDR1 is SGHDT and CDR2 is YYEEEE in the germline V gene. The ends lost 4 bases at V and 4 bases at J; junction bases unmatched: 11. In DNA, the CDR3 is TGTGCCAGCAGCCATAAGGGACAGCAAGGTTACGAGCAGTACTTC. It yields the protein CASSHKGQQGYEQYF.

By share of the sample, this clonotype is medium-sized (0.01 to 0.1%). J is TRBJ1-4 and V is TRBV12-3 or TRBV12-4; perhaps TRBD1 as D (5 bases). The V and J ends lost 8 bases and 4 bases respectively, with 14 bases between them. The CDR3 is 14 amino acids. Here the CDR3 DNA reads TGTGCCAGCCCCGGGGCAGGCGGTAATGAAAAACTGTTTTTT. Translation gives CASPGAGGNEKLFF.

CDR3 coding DNA: TGTGCCAGCAAAAGGACTAGTCCGAACACCGGGGAGCTGTTTTTT. Protein: CASKRTSPNTGELFF. The chain links TRBV5-4 to TRBJ2-2; 7 bases are shared with TRBD2. The CDR3 runs 15 residues. Germline V gives CDR1 SGHNT, CDR2 YYREEE (reference sequence). The V segment lost 6 bases and the J segment 0 bases; nucleotides outside the gene matches: 5.

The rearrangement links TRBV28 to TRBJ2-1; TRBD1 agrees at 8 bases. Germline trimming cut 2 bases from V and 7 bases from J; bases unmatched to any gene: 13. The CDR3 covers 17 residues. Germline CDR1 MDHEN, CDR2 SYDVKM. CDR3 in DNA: TGTGCCAGCAGTTTAAGATACAGGGGGAGAAAGAGGAATGAGCAGTTCTTC. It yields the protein CASSLRYRGRKRNEQFF.

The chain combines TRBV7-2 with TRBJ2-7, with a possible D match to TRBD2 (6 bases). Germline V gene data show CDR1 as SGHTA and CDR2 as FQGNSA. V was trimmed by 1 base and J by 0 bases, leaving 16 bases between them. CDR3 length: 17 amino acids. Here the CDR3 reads CASSLVGGISSSYEQYF. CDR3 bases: TGTGCCAGCAGCTTAGTTGGGGGGATTTCGAGCTCCTACGAGCAGTACTTC.

The CDR3 bases are TGTGCCATCAATCGGGGGGAGGGGGAGCTGTTTTTT. Translation: CAINRGEGELFF. This sequence joins TRBV10-3 and TRBJ2-2, with 7 bases fitting TRBD2. CDR1 ENHRY and CDR2 SYGVKD come from the germline V gene. The CDR3 is 12 residues long. J lost 8 bases, V lost 7 bases, and 4 bases had no gene match.

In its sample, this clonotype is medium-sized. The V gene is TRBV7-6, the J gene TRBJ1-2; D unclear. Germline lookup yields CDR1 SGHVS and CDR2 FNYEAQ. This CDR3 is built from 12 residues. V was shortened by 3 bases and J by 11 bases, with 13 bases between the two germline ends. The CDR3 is CASSFFQPGYTF. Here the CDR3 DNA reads TGTGCCAGCAGCTTTTTCCAGCCCGGGTACACCTTC.

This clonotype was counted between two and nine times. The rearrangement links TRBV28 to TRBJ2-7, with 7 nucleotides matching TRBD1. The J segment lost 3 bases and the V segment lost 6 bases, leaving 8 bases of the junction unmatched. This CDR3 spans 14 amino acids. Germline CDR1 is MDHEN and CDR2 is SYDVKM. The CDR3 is CASSYTGQSYEQYF. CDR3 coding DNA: TGTGCCAGCAGCTATACGGGACAGAGCTACGAGCAGTACTTC. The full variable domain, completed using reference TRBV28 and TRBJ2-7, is DVKVTQSSRYLVKRTGEKVFLECVQDMDHENMFWYRQDPGLGLRLIYFSYDVKMKEKGDIPEGYSVSREKKERFSLILESASTNQTSMYLCASSYTGQSYEQYFGPGTRLTVT.

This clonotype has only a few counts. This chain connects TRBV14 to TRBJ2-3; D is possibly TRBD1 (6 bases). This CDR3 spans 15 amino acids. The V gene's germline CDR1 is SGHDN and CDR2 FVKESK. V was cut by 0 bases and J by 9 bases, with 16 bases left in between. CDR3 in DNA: TGTGCCAGCAGCCAAGAAGGACCAGGGGTATGGACGCAGTATTTT. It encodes CASSQEGPGVWTQYF.

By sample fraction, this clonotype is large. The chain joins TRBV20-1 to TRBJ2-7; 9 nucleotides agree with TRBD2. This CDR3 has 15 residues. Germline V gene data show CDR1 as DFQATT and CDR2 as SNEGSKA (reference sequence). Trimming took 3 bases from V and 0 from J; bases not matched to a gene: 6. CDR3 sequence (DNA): TGCAGTGCTAGCCAAAGACTAGCGGACTCCTACGAGCAGTACTTC. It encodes CSASQRLADSYEQYF.

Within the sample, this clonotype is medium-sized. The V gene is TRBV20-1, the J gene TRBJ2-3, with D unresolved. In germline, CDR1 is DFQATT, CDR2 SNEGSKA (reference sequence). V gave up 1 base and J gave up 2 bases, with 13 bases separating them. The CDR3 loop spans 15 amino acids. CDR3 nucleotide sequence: TGCAGTGCTAGAGTAGTTCGAGCTGTCACAGATACGCAGTATTTT. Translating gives CSARVVRAVTDTQYF.

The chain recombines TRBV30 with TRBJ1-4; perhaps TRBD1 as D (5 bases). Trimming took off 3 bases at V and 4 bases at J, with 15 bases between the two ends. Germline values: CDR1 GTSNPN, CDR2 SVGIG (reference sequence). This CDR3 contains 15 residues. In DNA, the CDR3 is TGTGCCTGGAGGAAGGCAGGGAGGATTAATGAAAAACTGTTTTTT. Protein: CAWRKAGRINEKLFF.

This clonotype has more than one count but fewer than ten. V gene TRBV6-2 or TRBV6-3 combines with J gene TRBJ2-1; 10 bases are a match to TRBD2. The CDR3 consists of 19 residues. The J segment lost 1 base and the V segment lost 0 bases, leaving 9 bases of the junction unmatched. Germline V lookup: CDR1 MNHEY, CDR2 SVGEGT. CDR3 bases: TGTGCCAGCAGTTACTCCGAACTAGCGGGAACTAGGTCCTACAATGAGCAGTTCTTC. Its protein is CASSYSELAGTRSYNEQFF.

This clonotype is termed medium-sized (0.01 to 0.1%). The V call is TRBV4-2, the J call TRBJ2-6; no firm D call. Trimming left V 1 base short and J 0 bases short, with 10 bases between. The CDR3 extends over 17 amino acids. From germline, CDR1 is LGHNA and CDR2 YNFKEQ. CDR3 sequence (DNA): TGTGCCAGCAGCCAAGGACCCGTCTCCTCTGGGGCCAACGTCCTGACTTTC. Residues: CASSQGPVSSGANVLTF.

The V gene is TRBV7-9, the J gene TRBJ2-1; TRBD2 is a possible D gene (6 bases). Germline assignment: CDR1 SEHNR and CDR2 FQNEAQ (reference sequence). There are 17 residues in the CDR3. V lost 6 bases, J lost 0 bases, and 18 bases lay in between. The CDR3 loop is CASSQPGLPLSYNEQFF. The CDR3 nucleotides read TGTGCCAGCAGTCAACCGGGACTCCCTCTCTCCTACAATGAGCAGTTCTTC.

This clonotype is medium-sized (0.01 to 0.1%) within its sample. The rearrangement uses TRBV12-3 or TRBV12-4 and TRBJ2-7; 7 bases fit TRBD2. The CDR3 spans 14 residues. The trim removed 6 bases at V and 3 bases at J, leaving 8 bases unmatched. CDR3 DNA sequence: TGTGCCAGCAGCCCAGCGGGGTCTTTCTACGAGCAGTACTTC. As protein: CASSPAGSFYEQYF.

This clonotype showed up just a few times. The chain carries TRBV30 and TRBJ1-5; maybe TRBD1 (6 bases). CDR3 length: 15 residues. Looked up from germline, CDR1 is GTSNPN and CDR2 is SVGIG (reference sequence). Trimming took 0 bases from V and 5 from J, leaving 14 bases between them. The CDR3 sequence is CAWSVSTGRYQPQHF. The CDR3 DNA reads TGTGCCTGGAGTGTTTCGACAGGCCGATATCAGCCCCAGCATTTT. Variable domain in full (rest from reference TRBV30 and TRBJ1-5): SQTIHQWPATLVQPVGSPLSLECTVEGTSNPNLYWYRQAAGRGLQLLFYSVGIGQISSEVPQNLSASRPQDRQFILSSKKLLLSDSGFYLCAWSVSTGRYQPQHFGDGTRLSIL.

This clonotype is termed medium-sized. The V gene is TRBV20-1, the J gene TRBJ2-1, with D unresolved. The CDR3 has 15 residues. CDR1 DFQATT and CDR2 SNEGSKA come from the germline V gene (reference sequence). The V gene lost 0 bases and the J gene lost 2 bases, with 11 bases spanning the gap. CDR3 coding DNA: TGCAGTGCTAGAGATTTGCGCCAGACCTACAATGAGCAGTTCTTC. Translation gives CSARDLRQTYNEQFF.

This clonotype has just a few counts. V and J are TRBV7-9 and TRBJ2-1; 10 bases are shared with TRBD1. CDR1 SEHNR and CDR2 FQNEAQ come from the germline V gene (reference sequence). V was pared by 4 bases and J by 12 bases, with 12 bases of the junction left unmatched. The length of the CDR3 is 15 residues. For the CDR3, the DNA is TGTGCCAGCAGCTCCCGGGACAGGGGAAGGTTAGGGCAGTTCTTC. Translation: CASSSRDRGRLGQFF.

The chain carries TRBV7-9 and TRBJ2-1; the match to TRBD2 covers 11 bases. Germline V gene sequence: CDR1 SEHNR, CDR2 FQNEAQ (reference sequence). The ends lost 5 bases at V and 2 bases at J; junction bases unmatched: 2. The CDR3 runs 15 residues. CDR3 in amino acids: CASSGSGRAYNEQFF. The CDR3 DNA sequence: TGTGCCAGCAGCGGTAGCGGGAGGGCCTACAATGAGCAGTTCTTC.